The clone carrying this T cell receptor beta chain showed up just once. The antigen is undetermined. Study processing details: Junction-only sequences without quality scores came from ImmunoSEQ, so filtering differed. Generated by immunoSEQ multiplex PCR, the TCRdb table keeps only in-frame clones and is missing some. V, J and clone size were drawn from that table, and D and trimming were deduced from the DNA. The sample contains 2.5 million or so clones, around 90% of which appear only once. These data are taken from a study of shared clonotypes between healthy human individuals. Findings and limits, study-wide: Donor clonotype sharing was expected to depend on sequencing depth. All-four-donor shared clonotypes had higher generation probabilities than non-shared clonotypes did. Naive subsets, compared against memory subsets, generally had larger estimated richness values.

This CDR3 is 14 amino acids long. Germline V gene sequence: CDR1 WSHSY, CDR2 SAAADI. The V and J ends lost 2 bases and 8 bases respectively, with 15 bases between them. The sample comprised naive CD4+ T cells sorted from blood. As for subset: CD45RA+ positively selected. The chain combines TRBV10-2 with TRBJ1-2; perhaps TRBD1 as D (6 bases). The source is a man aged 18 to 30 in good health. The CDR3 DNA reads TGCGCCAGCAGTGAGGAGGACAGACGTCAGGGCTACACCTTC. Translated, it gives CASSEEDRRQGYTF.